This section outlines one T cell receptor (beta chain) sequence together with its context. These data originate in a study of patients and donors after allogeneic stem cell transplantation. TCRdb ran MiXCR on the RT-PCR reads and lists one entry per CDR3 protein. Of more than 850,000 distinct CDR3 sequences listed, more than 15% were seen once; the top ten hold 5% to 7.5%. The CDR3 extends over 12 amino acids. In germline, CDR1 is SEHNR, CDR2 FQNEAQ (reference sequence). Trimming left V 5 bases short and J 14 bases short, with 13 bases between. The TCR sequence derives from a human donor who was either an allogeneic HSCT recipient or a stem cell or donor lymphocyte infusion donor (not recorded which). It is not recorded whose cells these are; they may come from a transplant donor. The sequenced sample consisted of blood, either unsorted or a sorted T cell fraction (not recorded which). The rearrangement links TRBV7-9 to TRBJ1-6, with D possibly being TRBD1 (6 bases). The CDR3 DNA sequence: TGTGCCAGCAGCCAAGACAGGCCGGCCCTCCACTTT. Protein sequence: CASSQDRPALHF.